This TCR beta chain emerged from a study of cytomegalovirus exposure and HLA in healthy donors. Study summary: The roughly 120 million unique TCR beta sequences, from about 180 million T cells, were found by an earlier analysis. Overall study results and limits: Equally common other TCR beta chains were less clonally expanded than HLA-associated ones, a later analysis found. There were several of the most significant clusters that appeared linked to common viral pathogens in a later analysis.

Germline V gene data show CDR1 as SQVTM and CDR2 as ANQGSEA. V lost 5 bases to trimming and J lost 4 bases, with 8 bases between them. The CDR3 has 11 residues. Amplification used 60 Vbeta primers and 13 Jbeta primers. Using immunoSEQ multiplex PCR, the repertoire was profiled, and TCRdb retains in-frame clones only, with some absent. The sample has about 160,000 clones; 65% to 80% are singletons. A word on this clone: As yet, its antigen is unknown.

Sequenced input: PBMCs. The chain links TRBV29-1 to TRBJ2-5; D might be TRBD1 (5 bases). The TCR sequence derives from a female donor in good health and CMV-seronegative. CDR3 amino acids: CSVSRGETQYF. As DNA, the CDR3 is TGCAGCGTTTCAAGGGGAGAGACCCAGTACTTC.